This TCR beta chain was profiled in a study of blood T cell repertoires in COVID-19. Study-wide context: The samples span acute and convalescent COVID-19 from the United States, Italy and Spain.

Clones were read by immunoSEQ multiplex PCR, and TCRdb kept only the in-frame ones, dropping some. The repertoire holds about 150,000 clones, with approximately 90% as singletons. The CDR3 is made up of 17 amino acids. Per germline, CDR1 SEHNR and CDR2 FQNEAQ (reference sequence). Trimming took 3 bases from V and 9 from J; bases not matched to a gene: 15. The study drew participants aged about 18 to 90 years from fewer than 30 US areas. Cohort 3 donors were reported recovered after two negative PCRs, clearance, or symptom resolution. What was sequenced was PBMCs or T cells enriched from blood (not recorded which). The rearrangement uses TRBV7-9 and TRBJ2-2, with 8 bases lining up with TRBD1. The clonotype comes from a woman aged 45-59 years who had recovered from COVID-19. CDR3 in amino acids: CASSFAPETGVLRELFF. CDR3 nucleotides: TGTGCCAGCAGCTTTGCACCTGAGACAGGGGTTCTCCGGGAGCTGTTTTTT.